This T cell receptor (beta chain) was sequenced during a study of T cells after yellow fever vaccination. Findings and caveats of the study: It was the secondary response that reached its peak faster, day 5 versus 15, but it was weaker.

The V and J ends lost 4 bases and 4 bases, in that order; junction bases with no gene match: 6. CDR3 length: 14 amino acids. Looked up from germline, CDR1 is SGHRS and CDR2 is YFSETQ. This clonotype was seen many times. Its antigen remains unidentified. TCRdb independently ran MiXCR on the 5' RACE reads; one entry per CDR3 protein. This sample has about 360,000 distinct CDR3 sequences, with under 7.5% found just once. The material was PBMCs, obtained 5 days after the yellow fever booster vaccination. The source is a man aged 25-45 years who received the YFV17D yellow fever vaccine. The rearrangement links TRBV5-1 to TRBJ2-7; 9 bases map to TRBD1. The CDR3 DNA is TGCGCCAGCAGCACCGGGACAGGGTATTACGAGCAGTACTTC. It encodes CASSTGTGYYEQYF.